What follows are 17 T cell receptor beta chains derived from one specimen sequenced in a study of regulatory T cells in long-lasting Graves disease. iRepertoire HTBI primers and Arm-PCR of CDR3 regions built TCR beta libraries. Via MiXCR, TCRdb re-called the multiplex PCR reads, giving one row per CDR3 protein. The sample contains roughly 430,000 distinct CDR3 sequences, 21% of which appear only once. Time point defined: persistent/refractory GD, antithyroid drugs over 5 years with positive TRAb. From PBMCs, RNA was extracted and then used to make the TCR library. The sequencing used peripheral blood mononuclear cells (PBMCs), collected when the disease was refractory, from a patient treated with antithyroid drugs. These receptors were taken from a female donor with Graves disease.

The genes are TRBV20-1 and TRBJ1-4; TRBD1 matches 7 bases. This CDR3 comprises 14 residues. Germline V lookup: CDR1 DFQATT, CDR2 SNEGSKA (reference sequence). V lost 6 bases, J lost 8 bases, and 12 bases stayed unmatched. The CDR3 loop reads CSADMTGLEEKLFF. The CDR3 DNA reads TGCAGTGCAGATATGACAGGGCTTGAGGAAAAACTGTTTTTT.

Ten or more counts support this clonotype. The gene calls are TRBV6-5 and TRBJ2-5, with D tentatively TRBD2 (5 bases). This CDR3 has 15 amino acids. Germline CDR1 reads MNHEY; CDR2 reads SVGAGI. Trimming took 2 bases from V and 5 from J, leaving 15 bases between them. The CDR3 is CASSYIRDGWETQYF. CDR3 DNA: TGTGCCAGCAGTTACATCCGGGATGGATGGGAGACCCAGTACTTC.

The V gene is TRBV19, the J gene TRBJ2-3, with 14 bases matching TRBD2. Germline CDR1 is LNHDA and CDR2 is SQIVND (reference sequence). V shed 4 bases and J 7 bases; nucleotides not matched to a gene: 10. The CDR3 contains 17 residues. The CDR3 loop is CASSTSTGTSGRNTQYF. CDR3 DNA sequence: TGTGCCAGTAGTACCTCAACCGGGACTAGCGGGAGAAATACGCAGTATTTT. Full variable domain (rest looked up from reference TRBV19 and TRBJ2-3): DGGITQSPKYLFRKEGQNVTLSCEQNLNHDAMYWYRQDPGQGLRLIYYSQIVNDFQKGDIAEGYSVSREKKESFPLTVTSAQKNPTAFYLCASSTSTGTSGRNTQYFGPGTRLTVL.

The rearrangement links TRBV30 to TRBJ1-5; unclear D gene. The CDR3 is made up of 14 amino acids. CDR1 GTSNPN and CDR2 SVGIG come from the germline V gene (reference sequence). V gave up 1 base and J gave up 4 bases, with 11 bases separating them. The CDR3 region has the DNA TGTGCCTGGAGTGAGGGCCAAGGGAATCAGCCCCAGCATTTT. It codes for CAWSEGQGNQPQHF.

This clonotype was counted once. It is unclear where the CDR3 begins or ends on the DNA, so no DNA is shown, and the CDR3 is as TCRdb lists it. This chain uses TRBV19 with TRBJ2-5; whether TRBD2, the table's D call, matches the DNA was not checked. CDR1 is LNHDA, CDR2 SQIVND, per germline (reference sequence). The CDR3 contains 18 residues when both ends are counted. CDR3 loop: CASSFIVAGGSGPKTQYF.

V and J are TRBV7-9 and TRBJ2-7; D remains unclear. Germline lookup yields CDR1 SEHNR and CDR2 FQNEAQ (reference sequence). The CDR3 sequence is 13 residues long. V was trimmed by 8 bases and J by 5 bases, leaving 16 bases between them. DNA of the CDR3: TGTGCCAGCGCCGGGCCGGGTCTTAACGAGCAGTACTTC. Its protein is CASAGPGLNEQYF.

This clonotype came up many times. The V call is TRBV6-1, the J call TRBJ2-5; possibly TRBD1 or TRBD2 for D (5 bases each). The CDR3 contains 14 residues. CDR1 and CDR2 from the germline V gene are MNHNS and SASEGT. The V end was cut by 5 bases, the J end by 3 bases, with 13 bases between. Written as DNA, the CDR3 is TGTGCCAGCAGTCTATTGGGGGATGAAGAGACCCAGTACTTC. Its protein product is CASSLLGDEETQYF.

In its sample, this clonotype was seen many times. The CDR3 loop reads CASSPYYDTEAFF. CDR3 nucleotide sequence: TGTGCCAGCTCACCATACTACGACACTGAAGCTTTCTTT. The chain couples TRBV18 to TRBJ1-1; D not resolved. The CDR3 runs 13 residues. With 2 bases removed from V and 3 bases from J, the gap between germline ends came to 7 bases. Germline V gene lookup returns CDR1 KGHSH and CDR2 LQKENI.

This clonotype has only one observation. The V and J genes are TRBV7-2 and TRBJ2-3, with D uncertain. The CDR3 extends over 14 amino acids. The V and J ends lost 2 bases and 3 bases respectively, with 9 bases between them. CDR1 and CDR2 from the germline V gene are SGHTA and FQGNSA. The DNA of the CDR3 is TGTGCCAGCAGCTTATTTCGTACTACAGATACGCAGTATTTT. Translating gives CASSLFRTTDTQYF.

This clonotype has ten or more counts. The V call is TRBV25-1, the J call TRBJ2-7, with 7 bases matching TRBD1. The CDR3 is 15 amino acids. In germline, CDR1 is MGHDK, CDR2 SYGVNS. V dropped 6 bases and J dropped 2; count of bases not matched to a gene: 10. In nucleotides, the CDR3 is TGTGCCAGCAGCGAAGGGGGACAGCTCCCCTACGAGCAGTACTTC. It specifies CASSEGGQLPYEQYF.

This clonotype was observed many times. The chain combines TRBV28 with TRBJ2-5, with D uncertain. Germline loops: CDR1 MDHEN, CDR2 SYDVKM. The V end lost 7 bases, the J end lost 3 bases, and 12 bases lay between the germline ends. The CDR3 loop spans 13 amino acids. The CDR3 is CASISMLKETQYF. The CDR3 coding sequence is TGTGCCAGCATCTCGATGCTGAAAGAGACCCAGTACTTC.

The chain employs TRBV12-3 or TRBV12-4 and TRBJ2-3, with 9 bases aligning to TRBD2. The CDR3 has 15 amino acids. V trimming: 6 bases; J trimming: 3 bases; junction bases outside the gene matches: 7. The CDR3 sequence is CASRRREGPTDTQYF. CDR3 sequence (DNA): TGTGCCAGCAGACGGCGGGAGGGCCCAACAGATACGCAGTATTTT.

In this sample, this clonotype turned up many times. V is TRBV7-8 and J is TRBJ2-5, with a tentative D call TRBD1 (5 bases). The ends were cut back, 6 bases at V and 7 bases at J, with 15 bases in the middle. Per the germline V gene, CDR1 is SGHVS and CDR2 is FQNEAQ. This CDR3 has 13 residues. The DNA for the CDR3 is TGTGCCAGCAGTCTGCAGGGATCGGGGACCCAGTACTTC. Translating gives CASSLQGSGTQYF.

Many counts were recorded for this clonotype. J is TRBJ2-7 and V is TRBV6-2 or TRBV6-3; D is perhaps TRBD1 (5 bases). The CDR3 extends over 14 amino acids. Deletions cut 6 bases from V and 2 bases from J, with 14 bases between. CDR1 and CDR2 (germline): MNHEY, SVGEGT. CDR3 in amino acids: CASSYHQGTYEQYF. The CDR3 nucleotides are TGTGCCAGCAGCTACCACCAGGGTACCTACGAGCAGTACTTC.

CDR3 in DNA: TGTGCCAGCAGTTTAGTAGCGGGAGATGAGCAGTACTTC. It is translated as CASSLVAGDEQYF. The V gene is TRBV12-3 or TRBV12-4, the J gene TRBJ2-7; TRBD2 agrees at 9 bases. The ends lost 1 base at V and 7 bases at J; junction bases unmatched: 2. The CDR3 has 13 residues.

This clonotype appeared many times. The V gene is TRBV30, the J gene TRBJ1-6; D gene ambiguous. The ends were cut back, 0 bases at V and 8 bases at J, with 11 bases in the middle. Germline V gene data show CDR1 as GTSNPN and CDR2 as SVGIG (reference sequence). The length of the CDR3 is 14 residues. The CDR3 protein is CAWSVPFIDSPLHF. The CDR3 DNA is TGTGCCTGGAGTGTGCCGTTCATAGATTCACCCCTCCACTTT.

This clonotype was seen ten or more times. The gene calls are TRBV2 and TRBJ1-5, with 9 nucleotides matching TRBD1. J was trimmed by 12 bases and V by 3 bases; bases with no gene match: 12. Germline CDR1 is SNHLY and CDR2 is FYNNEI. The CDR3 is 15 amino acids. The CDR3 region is CASSDDPPGQGHQHF. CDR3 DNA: TGTGCCAGCAGTGATGACCCTCCCGGACAGGGGCACCAGCATTTT.